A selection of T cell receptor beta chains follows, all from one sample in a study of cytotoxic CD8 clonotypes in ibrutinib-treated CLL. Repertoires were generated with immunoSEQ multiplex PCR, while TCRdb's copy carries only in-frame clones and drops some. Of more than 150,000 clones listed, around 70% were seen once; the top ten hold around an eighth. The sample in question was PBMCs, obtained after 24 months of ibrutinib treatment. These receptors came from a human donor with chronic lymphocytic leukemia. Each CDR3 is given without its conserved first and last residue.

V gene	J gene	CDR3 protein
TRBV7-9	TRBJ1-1	ASSQAQGKNTEAF
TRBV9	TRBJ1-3	ASRPGSGVAGNTIY
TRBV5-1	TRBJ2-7	ASSAGTSGYEQY
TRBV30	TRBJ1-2	AWSLRGSNYGYT
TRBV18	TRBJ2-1	ASSPVHYNEQF
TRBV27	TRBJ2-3	ASSLRDWVSTDTQY
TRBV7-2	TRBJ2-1	ASSSMDRGGNEQF
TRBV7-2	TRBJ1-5	ASSLWLNQPQH
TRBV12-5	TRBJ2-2	ASGLENTGELF
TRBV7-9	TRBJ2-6	ASSLVSGPRGANVLT